Following are 23 T cell receptor beta chains from one sample sequenced in a study of T cells after yellow fever vaccination. One entry per CDR3 protein, called by TCRdb with MiXCR from the 5' RACE reads. Of 250,000 to 300,000 distinct CDR3 sequences listed, over 4.5% are singletons. The material was CD4+ T cells sorted from PBMCs, obtained on the day of the yellow fever booster vaccination. The receptors were sampled from a man aged 18 to 30 who received the YFV17D yellow fever vaccine.

There are many counts of this clonotype. The CDR3 reads CASKTENEQFF. Here the CDR3 DNA reads TGTGCCAGCAAGACTGAAAATGAGCAGTTCTTC. V gene TRBV2 combines with J gene TRBJ2-1; D is uncertain. The CDR3 extends over 11 amino acids. Trimming removed 7 bases from V and 7 bases from J, with 8 bases in between. Looked up from germline, CDR1 is SNHLY and CDR2 is FYNNEI.

The chain has TRBV27 and TRBJ1-1; TRBD1 is a possible D gene (6 bases). Trimming left V 5 bases short and J 6 bases short, with 13 bases between. This CDR3 has 13 amino acids. Germline loops: CDR1 MNHEY, CDR2 SMNVEV (reference sequence). The CDR3 here is CASSLTGQSEAFF. In nucleotides, the CDR3 is TGTGCCAGCAGTCTCACAGGGCAGTCTGAAGCTTTCTTT.

The rearrangement uses TRBV5-1 and TRBJ2-7, with D uncertain. Germline V CDR1 and CDR2: SGHRS, YFSETQ. The ends were cut back, 5 bases at V and 7 bases at J, with 16 bases in the middle. The CDR3 loop spans 13 amino acids. The CDR3 sequence is CASSYQGDGEQYV. The CDR3 DNA is TGCGCCAGCAGTTACCAAGGAGACGGAGAGCAGTACGTC.

The J gene is TRBJ2-3, the V gene TRBV11-2; 10 nucleotides align to TRBD1. V trimming: 7 bases; J trimming: 4 bases; junction bases outside the gene matches: 8. This CDR3 contains 15 residues. In germline, CDR1 is SGHAT, CDR2 FQNNGV. The CDR3 DNA sequence: TGTGCCAGCACCACCGGGACAGGGGTTTCAGATACGCAGTATTTT. Its protein is CASTTGTGVSDTQYF.

In this sample, this clonotype turned up a few times. The chain combines TRBV12-3 or TRBV12-4 with TRBJ2-1, with 13 bases fitting TRBD2. V lost 8 bases, J lost 14 bases, and 9 bases stayed unmatched. The CDR3 runs to 13 residues. CDR3 nucleotide sequence: TGTGCCAGCCGGCAGAGCGGGACTAGCGGGGAGTTCTTC. It specifies CASRQSGTSGEFF.

In its sample, this clonotype was seen a few times. This chain joins TRBV29-1 and TRBJ2-7; a weak D match, TRBD1 (5 bases). Trimming left V 8 bases short and J 0 bases short, with 11 bases between. This CDR3 comprises 12 residues. CDR1 and CDR2 from the germline V gene are SQVTM and ANQGSEA. In nucleotides, the CDR3 is TGCAGCACTGAAGGGGCCTCCTACGAGCAGTACGTC. Translated, it gives CSTEGASYEQYV.

This clonotype has ten or more counts. The rearrangement joins TRBV6-1 to TRBJ2-3; 11 bases line up with TRBD2. V shed 4 bases and J 5 bases; nucleotides not matched to a gene: 11. Germline V gene sequence: CDR1 MNHNS, CDR2 SASEGT. CDR3 length equals 17 residues. The CDR3 DNA is TGTGCCAGCAGTGGCCGTTTGACTAGCGGGGAATTAGATACGCAGTATTTT. Its protein product is CASSGRLTSGELDTQYF.

The sample holds a few counts of this clonotype. The CDR3: CSAEARQGAINTIYF. The DNA for the CDR3 is TGCAGTGCTGAGGCGAGGCAGGGGGCGATTAACACCATATATTTT. The rearrangement links TRBV20-1 to TRBJ1-3, with 8 positions matching TRBD1. CDR3 length: 15 amino acids. CDR1 is DFQATT and CDR2 is SNEGSKA in the germline V gene (reference sequence). J lost 7 bases, V lost 5 bases, and 13 bases had no gene match.

This clonotype was recorded a few times. The J gene is TRBJ2-3, the V gene TRBV7-2; 8 bases fit TRBD1. Trimming cost V 10 bases and J 3 bases; bases outside gene matches: 6. The CDR3 loop spans 13 amino acids. Germline V CDR1 and CDR2: SGHTA, FQGNSA. This CDR3 reads CAIGQGGTDTQYF. The CDR3 nucleotides read TGTGCCATTGGACAGGGAGGTACAGATACGCAGTATTTT.

The chain carries TRBV5-1 and TRBJ1-5; D might be TRBD1 (6 bases). This CDR3 has 15 amino acids. The V gene's germline CDR1 is SGHRS and CDR2 YFSETQ. Trimming pared 2 bases from V and 2 bases from J, leaving 11 bases between. Here the CDR3 reads CASSFGGPGNQPQHF. CDR3 DNA sequence: TGCGCCAGCAGCTTCGGGGGGCCTGGCAATCAGCCCCAGCATTTT.

The chain has TRBV5-1 and TRBJ2-7; perhaps TRBD1 as D (5 bases). The V gene's germline CDR1 is SGHRS and CDR2 YFSETQ. The CDR3 is made up of 15 amino acids. V was cut by 0 bases and J by 0 bases, with 10 bases left in between. The CDR3 region has the DNA TGCGCCAGCAGCTTGGGGACACCGAGCTCCTACGAGCAGTACTTC. Translating gives CASSLGTPSSYEQYF.

This clonotype occurred many times. The chain employs TRBV12-3 or TRBV12-4 and TRBJ2-4; TRBD1 agrees at 7 bases. V gave up 6 bases and J gave up 6 bases; unmatched junction bases: 5. The CDR3 is 13 residues long. CDR3 bases: TGTGCCAGCAGGACCGGGACAGCAAACATTCAGTACTTC. It codes for CASRTGTANIQYF.

V and J are TRBV12-3 or TRBV12-4 and TRBJ2-7; 11 bases line up with TRBD1. Trimming at V came to 6 bases and at J to 4 bases, leaving 5 bases not matched to a gene. The CDR3 is made up of 14 amino acids. The CDR3: CASRRTGGTYEQYF. The CDR3, as DNA: TGTGCCAGCAGAAGGACAGGGGGCACGTACGAGCAGTACTTC.

CDR3 region: CASSQPQGPPTAKGAFF. For the CDR3, the DNA is TGCGCCAGCAGCCAACCCCAGGGGCCGCCGACCGCTAAGGGAGCTTTCTTT. The chain employs TRBV4-1 and TRBJ1-1, with D perhaps TRBD1 (6 bases). Looked up from germline, CDR1 is MGHRA and CDR2 is YSYEKL. This CDR3 is 17 amino acids long. Deletions cut 2 bases from V and 10 bases from J, with 26 bases between.

This clonotype was found many times. V is TRBV5-1 and J is TRBJ2-3; 10 nucleotides align to TRBD2. CDR1 and CDR2 (germline): SGHRS, YFSETQ. The CDR3 consists of 15 residues. J gave up 2 bases and V 1 base, and 1 base lay outside the gene matches. DNA for the CDR3: TGCGCCAGCAGCTTGCTAGCGGGGGACACAGATACGCAGTATTTT. Translating it yields CASSLLAGDTDTQYF. Looking up the rest from reference TRBV5-1 and TRBJ2-3 gives the full variable domain: KAGVTQTPRYLIKTRGQQVTLSCSPISGHRSVSWYQQTPGQGLQFLFEYFSETQRNKGNFPGRFSGRQFSNSRSEMNVSTLELGDSALYLCASSLLAGDTDTQYFGPGTRLTVL.

This clonotype came up many times. This rearrangement joins TRBV25-1 to TRBJ1-1; D remains ambiguous. The CDR3 runs to 13 residues. V was clipped by 8 bases and J by 0 bases, with 10 bases between them. The germline CDR1 and CDR2 sequences are MGHDK and SYGVNS. The CDR3, as DNA: TGTGCCAGCTCATGGGGTATGAACACTGAAGCTTTCTTT. As protein: CASSWGMNTEAFF. The full variable domain, its missing parts supplied by reference TRBV25-1 and TRBJ1-1, is EADIYQTPRYLVIGTGKKITLECSQTMGHDKMYWYQQDPGMELHLIHYSYGVNSTEKGDLSSESTVSRIRTEHFPLTLESARPSHTSQYLCASSWGMNTEAFFGQGTRLTVV.

This clonotype came up a few times. The rearrangement links TRBV18 to TRBJ1-1; D remains ambiguous. Per germline, CDR1 KGHSH and CDR2 LQKENI. The CDR3 spans 12 residues. Trimming left V 1 base short and J 5 bases short, with 5 bases between. The DNA for the CDR3 is TGTGCCAGCTCACCACGCCCGACTGAAGCTTTCTTT. Amino acids: CASSPRPTEAFF.

There are many counts of this clonotype. This chain joins TRBV5-1 and TRBJ2-5, with D unclear. Germline V gene sequence: CDR1 SGHRS, CDR2 YFSETQ. The ends were cut back, 0 bases at V and 4 bases at J, with 4 bases in the middle. The CDR3 is 12 amino acids. The CDR3 sequence is CASSLGAETQYF. DNA of the CDR3: TGCGCCAGCAGCTTGGGTGCAGAGACCCAGTACTTC.

The J gene is TRBJ1-6, the V gene TRBV15, with unresolved D. Germline V gene sequence: CDR1 LNHNV, CDR2 YYDKDF (reference sequence). The CDR3 sequence is 13 residues long. The V end was cut by 1 base, the J end by 8 bases, with 6 bases between. CDR3 protein: CATSRVVDSPLHF. CDR3 nucleotide sequence: TGTGCCACCAGCAGAGTCGTCGATTCACCCCTCCACTTT.

The chain couples TRBV19 to TRBJ2-3; the D call may be TRBD1 or TRBD2 (5 bases each). Germline V gene sequence: CDR1 LNHDA, CDR2 SQIVND (reference sequence). CDR3 length: 13 amino acids. Trimming removed 5 bases at V and 6 bases at J, with 12 bases between. The CDR3 sequence is CASSWDLRDTQYF. CDR3 nucleotide sequence: TGTGCCAGTAGTTGGGACCTTCGGGATACGCAGTATTTT.

The chain uses TRBV4-2 and TRBJ1-5, with TRBD1 matching over 10 bases. The CDR3 extends over 14 amino acids. J was trimmed by 7 bases and V by 4 bases; bases with no gene match: 4. Germline V gene sequence: CDR1 LGHNA, CDR2 YNFKEQ. CDR3 amino acids: CASSLDRGHQPQHF. The DNA of the CDR3 is TGTGCCAGCAGCCTTGACAGGGGGCACCAGCCCCAGCATTTT.

V and J are TRBV6-6 and TRBJ1-1, with unresolved D. Deletions cut 5 bases from V and 2 bases from J, with 12 bases between. The CDR3 covers 14 residues. The V gene's germline CDR1 is MNHNY and CDR2 SVGAGI (reference sequence). The CDR3 nucleotides are TGTGCCAGCAGTCCTGCGTGGGGTAACACTGAAGCTTTCTTT. This encodes CASSPAWGNTEAFF.

V gene TRBV20-1 combines with J gene TRBJ1-1, with 7 bases identical to TRBD1. The length of the CDR3 is 14 residues. The trim removed 1 base at V and 7 bases at J, leaving 9 bases unmatched. Germline CDR1 and CDR2: DFQATT and SNEGSKA (reference sequence). The CDR3 protein is CSARGGRGPGEAFF. In DNA, the CDR3 is TGCAGTGCTAGAGGGGGAAGGGGGCCCGGTGAAGCTTTCTTT.